This T cell receptor beta chain was found in a study of blood T cell repertoires in COVID-19. Across the study: Whether acute or convalescent, the COVID-19 samples came from the United States, Italy and Spain.

As processed by the authors: Estimates of nucleated cell counts were drawn from the amplification of reference gene primers. Clones were read by immunoSEQ multiplex PCR, and TCRdb kept only the in-frame ones, dropping some. V, J and clone size are taken as reported in that table, and D and trimming were inferred from the DNA itself. The sample includes roughly 200,000 clones, about 85% seen only once; the top ten take under 20%. V dropped 7 bases and J dropped 3 bases, with 13 bases sitting between them. Germline V lookup: CDR1 MNHEY, CDR2 SVGAGI. This CDR3 has 14 amino acids. Participants had their cohort set by participant-reported clinical history. The recovered donors of Cohort 3 showed two negative PCRs, clearance, or symptom resolution.

The TCR was taken from a man aged 35 to 55 who had recovered from COVID-19. Sequenced input: PBMCs or T cells enriched from blood (not recorded which). The chain uses TRBV6-5 and TRBJ1-5; the D gene is possibly TRBD1 (5 bases). The CDR3 sequence is CASNPGEPNQPQHF. In DNA form, the CDR3 reads TGTGCCAGCAACCCGGGGGAGCCCAATCAGCCCCAGCATTTT.